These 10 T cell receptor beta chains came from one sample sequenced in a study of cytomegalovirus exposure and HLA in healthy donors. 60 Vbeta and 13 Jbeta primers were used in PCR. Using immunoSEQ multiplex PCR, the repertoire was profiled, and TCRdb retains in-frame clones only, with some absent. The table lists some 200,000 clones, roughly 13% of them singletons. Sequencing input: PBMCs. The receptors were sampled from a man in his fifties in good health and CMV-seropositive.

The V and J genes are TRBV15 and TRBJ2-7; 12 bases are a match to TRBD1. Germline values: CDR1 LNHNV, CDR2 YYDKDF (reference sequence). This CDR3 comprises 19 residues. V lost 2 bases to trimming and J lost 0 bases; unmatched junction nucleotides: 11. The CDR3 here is CATSRIPGTGGEPSYEQYV. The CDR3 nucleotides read TGTGCCACCAGCAGAATCCCCGGGACAGGGGGCGAACCCTCCTACGAGCAGTACGTC.

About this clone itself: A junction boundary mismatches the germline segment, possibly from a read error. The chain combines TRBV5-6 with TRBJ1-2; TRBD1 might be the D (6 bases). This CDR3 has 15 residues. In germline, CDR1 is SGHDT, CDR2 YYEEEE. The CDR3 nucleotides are TGTGCCAGCAGCTTGGCTTGGGACACCTACCCCGGCTACCCCTTC. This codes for CASSLAWDTYPGYPF.

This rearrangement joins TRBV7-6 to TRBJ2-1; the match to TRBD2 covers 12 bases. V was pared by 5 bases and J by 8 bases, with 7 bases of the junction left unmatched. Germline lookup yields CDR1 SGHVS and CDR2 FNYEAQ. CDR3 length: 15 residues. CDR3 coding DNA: TGTGCCAGCAGCCGTCTAGCGGGGGGGCCCTATGAGCAGTTCTTC. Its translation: CASSRLAGGPYEQFF.

The CDR3 here is CASSRSRQTYEQYV. In nucleotides, the CDR3 is TGTGCCAGCAGCCGTTCGAGACAAACCTACGAGCAGTACGTC. The chain uses TRBV5-6 and TRBJ2-7; D is undetermined. This CDR3 has 14 residues. The germline V gene has CDR1 SGHDT and CDR2 YYEEEE. V was pared by 4 bases and J by 2 bases, with 13 bases between.

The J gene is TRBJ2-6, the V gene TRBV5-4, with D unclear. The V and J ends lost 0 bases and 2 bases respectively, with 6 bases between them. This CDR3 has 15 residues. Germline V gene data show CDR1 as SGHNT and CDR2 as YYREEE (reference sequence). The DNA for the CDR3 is TGTGCCAGCAGCTTGGTTTCAACTGGGGCCAACGTCCTGACTTTC. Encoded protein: CASSLVSTGANVLTF.

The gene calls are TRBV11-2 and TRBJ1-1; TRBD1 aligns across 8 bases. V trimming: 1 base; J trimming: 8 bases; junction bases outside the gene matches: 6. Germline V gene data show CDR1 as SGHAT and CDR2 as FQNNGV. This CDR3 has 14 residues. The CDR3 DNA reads TGTGCCAGCAGCTTAGGGGGACAGGTCTCAGAAGCTTTCTTT. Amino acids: CASSLGGQVSEAFF.

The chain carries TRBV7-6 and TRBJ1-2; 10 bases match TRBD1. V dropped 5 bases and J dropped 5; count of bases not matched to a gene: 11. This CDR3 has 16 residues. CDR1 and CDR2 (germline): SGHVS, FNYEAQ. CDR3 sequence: CASSPDPGTGVYGYTF. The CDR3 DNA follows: TGTGCCAGCAGCCCAGATCCCGGGACAGGGGTATATGGCTACACCTTC.

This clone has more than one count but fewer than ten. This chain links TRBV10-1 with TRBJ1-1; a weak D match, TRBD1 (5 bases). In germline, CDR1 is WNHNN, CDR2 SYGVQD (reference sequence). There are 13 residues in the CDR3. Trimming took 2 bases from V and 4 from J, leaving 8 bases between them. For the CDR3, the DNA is TGCGCCAGCAGTGAGGGCAGGGCCACTGAAGCTTTCTTT. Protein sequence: CASSEGRATEAFF.

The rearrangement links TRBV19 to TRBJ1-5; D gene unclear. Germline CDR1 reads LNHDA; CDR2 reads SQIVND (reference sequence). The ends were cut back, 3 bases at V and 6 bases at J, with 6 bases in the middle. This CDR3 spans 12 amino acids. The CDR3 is CASSILGQPQHF. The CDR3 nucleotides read TGTGCCAGTAGTATTCTAGGTCAGCCCCAGCATTTT. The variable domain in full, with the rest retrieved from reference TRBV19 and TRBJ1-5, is DGGITQSPKYLFRKEGQNVTLSCEQNLNHDAMYWYRQDPGQGLRLIYYSQIVNDFQKGDIAEGYSVSREKKESFPLTVTSAQKNPTAFYLCASSILGQPQHFGDGTRLSIL.

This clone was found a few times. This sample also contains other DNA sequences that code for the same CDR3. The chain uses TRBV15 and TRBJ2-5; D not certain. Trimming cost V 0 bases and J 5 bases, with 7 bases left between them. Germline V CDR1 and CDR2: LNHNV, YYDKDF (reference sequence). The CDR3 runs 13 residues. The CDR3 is CATSRDRRETQYF. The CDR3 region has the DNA TGTGCCACCAGCAGAGATCGGCGGGAGACCCAGTACTTC.